These 5 T cell receptor beta chains came from one sample sequenced in a study of tumor-infiltrating lymphocytes in oesophageal squamous cell carcinoma. TCRdb analysed the PCR reads with MiXCR anew, one entry per CDR3 protein. The sample yields fewer than 20,000 distinct CDR3 sequences, approximately 39% seen once. Sequenced sample: normal esophageal tissue next to the tumor. The receptors stem from a female donor with esophageal squamous cell carcinoma.

Judged by abundance, this clonotype is medium-sized. V is TRBV7-2 and J is TRBJ2-7; TRBD2 matches at 8 bases. Germline V lookup: CDR1 SGHTA, CDR2 FQGNSA. CDR3 size: 14 residues. With V trimmed by 4 bases and J by 4 bases, 6 bases remained unmatched. The CDR3 DNA sequence: TGTGCCAGCAGCTCGGGGGGGGGGGTTTACGAGCAGTACTTC. This codes for CASSSGGGVYEQYF.

This clonotype is classed as medium-sized. The J gene is TRBJ2-1, the V gene TRBV12-3 or TRBV12-4; unclear D gene. The CDR3 loop spans 11 amino acids. V lost 5 bases and J lost 7, with 6 bases in between. CDR3 residues: CASSRKNEQFF. CDR3 bases: TGTGCCAGCAGTCGCAAGAATGAGCAGTTCTTC.

The rearrangement links TRBV7-3 to TRBJ2-2, with no clear D. CDR3 length equals 10 residues. V was clipped by 8 bases and J by 7 bases, with 5 bases between them. The germline V gene encodes CDR1 SGHTA and CDR2 FQGTGA. CDR3: CASFRGELFF. In DNA form, the CDR3 reads TGTGCCAGCTTCCGCGGGGAGCTGTTTTTT.

The genes are TRBV28 and TRBJ1-5, with D hard to call. The germline gives CDR1 MDHEN, CDR2 SYDVKM. V lost 1 base and J 4 bases, leaving 14 bases between the germline ends. The CDR3 length is 16 residues. CDR3 protein: CASSLLPGSGNQPQHF. DNA of the CDR3: TGTGCCAGCAGTTTATTGCCAGGATCGGGAAATCAGCCCCAGCATTTT.

The rearrangement joins TRBV7-9 to TRBJ2-3; D is ambiguous. The CDR3 contains 13 residues. The V end was cut by 3 bases, the J end by 1 base, with 5 bases between. The germline CDR1 and CDR2 sequences are SEHNR and FQNEAQ (reference sequence). DNA of the CDR3: TGTGCCAGCAGCTTCGGCCGCACAGATACGCAGTATTTT. Translation gives CASSFGRTDTQYF.